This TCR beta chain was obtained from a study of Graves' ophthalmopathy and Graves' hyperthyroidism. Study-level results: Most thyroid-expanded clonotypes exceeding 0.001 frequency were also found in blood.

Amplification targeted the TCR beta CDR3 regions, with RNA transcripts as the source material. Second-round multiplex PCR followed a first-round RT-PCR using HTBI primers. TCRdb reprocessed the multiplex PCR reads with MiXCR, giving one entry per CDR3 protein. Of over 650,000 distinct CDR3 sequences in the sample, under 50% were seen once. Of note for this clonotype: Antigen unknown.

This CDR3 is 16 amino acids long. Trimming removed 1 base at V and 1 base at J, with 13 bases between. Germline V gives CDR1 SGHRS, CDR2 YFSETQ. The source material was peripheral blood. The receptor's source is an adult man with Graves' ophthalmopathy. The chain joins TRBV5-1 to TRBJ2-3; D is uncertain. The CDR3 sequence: CASSLSPVQGTDTQYF. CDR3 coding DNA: TGCGCCAGCAGCTTGTCCCCGGTCCAAGGCACAGATACGCAGTATTTT.